This T cell receptor beta chain was recovered during a study of blood T cell repertoires in COVID-19. Turning to the study itself: Sites in the United States, Italy and Spain provided acute and convalescent COVID-19 samples. T cells, B-cell-depleted T cells, or PBMCs supplied cDNA or gDNA.

The CDR3 is 15 amino acids. In the original processing: Researchers report that nucleated cell counts were estimated from reference gene primer amplification. Libraries were prepared by immunoSEQ multiplex PCR; TCRdb keeps only in-frame clonotypes and omits some of them. V and J calls and clone size come straight from that table; D and trimming were deduced from the DNA. This table holds about 160,000 clones, around 80% found once. The source of this sequence is a woman of 80 years or more with active or convalescent COVID-19. The chain joins TRBV21-1 to TRBJ1-2; whether TRBD1, the table's D call, matches the DNA was not checked. TRBV21-1 is a known pseudogene. Sample: peripheral blood. For the CDR3, the DNA is TGTGCCAGCAGCAAAGTCGACAGGGCTAACTATGGCTACACCTTC. Protein: CASSKVDRANYGYTF.